The 14 T cell receptor beta chains reported below all come from one sample, sequenced in a study of cytomegalovirus exposure and HLA in healthy donors (dated by TCRdb to about 2017). Library generation was performed with the immunoSEQ multiplex PCR assay. TCRdb took over this immuneACCESS table, retaining in-frame rearrangements with V and J assigned. Such tables are incomplete; in checked studies, under half of the missing clones stem from an unresolved V gene, and the remainder is unexplained. Present in this sample are around 52,000 clones, about 90% of which were seen just once. 6.7% of the sample is in the top ten clones. Sequencing was performed on PBMCs. All receptors come from a woman between 25 and 40 years old in good health and CMV-seronegative.

The rearrangement links TRBV7-7 to TRBJ2-1; 11 positions match TRBD2. CDR3 length equals 15 residues. Germline CDR1 SSHAT, CDR2 FNYEAQ (reference sequence). V was pared by 2 bases and J by 8 bases, with 5 bases of the junction left unmatched. The CDR3 DNA reads as TGTGCCAGCAGCTTAACTAGCGGGAGTTTGTATGAGCAGTTCTTC. This codes for CASSLTSGSLYEQFF. Full variable domain (missing parts from reference TRBV7-7 and TRBJ2-1): GAGVSQSPRYKVTKRGQDVTLRCDPISSHATLYWYQQALGQGPEFLTYFNYEAQPDKSGLPSDRFSAERPEGSISTLTIQRTEQRDSAMYRCASSLTSGSLYEQFFGPGTRLTVL.

The J gene is TRBJ1-2, the V gene TRBV27, with 9 bases aligning to TRBD1. The CDR3 is 18 amino acids. Germline trimming cut 2 bases from V and 2 bases from J; bases unmatched to any gene: 12. Germline CDR1 reads MNHEY; CDR2 reads SMNVEV (reference sequence). CDR3 sequence: CASSLKGTGLGRNYGYTF. In DNA, the CDR3 is TGTGCCAGCAGTTTAAAGGGGACAGGGCTTGGAAGAAACTATGGCTACACCTTC.

V gene TRBV4-1 combines with J gene TRBJ2-1; TRBD1 might be the D (6 bases). Deletions cut 0 bases from V and 4 bases from J, with 7 bases between. CDR1 is MGHRA, CDR2 YSYEKL, per germline. The CDR3 is made up of 14 amino acids. The DNA of the CDR3 is TGCGCCAGCAGCCAAGAAGACAGGTACAATGAGCAGTTCTTC. Translation: CASSQEDRYNEQFF.

This clone came up a few times. The rearrangement links TRBV4-3 to TRBJ2-5; 9 bases agree with TRBD1. Germline V CDR1 and CDR2: LGHNA, YSLEER. V dropped 0 bases and J dropped 1; count of bases not matched to a gene: 6. This CDR3 is 17 amino acids long. The CDR3 DNA reads TGCGCCAGCAGCCAAGATCGCGGGACAGGGACCCAAGAGACCCAGTACTTC. Translated, it gives CASSQDRGTGTQETQYF.

The chain couples TRBV5-1 to TRBJ1-3; 11 nucleotides align to TRBD1. The V gene end was trimmed by 4 bases and the J gene end by 1 base; junction bases not matched to a gene: 10. In germline, CDR1 is SGHRS, CDR2 YFSETQ. The CDR3 runs 18 residues. Here the CDR3 DNA reads TGCGCCAGCAGCCCGACCGGGACAGGGGGACAGTCTGGAAACACCATATATTTT. Protein sequence: CASSPTGTGGQSGNTIYF.

This rearrangement joins TRBV6-5 to TRBJ2-7, with a possible D match to TRBD1 (5 bases). This CDR3 contains 16 residues. The germline V gene has CDR1 MNHEY and CDR2 SVGAGI. Trimming cost V 5 bases and J 1 base, with 18 bases left between them. The CDR3 spells CASSHWPKGPSYEQYF. For the CDR3, the DNA is TGTGCCAGCAGTCACTGGCCAAAGGGGCCTTCCTACGAGCAGTACTTC.

This chain links TRBV7-2 with TRBJ1-2; weak D call: TRBD1 (5 bases). V lost 5 bases and J 0 bases, leaving 22 bases between the germline ends. Germline V lookup: CDR1 SGHTA, CDR2 FQGNSA. This CDR3 has 18 amino acids. CDR3: CASSPGLQGRSTNYGYTF. The CDR3 DNA is TGTGCCAGCAGCCCCGGGCTCCAGGGTCGATCTACTAACTATGGCTACACCTTC.

The chain has TRBV6-5 and TRBJ2-3, with D possibly being TRBD1 (5 bases). Germline CDR1 MNHEY, CDR2 SVGAGI. With 2 bases removed from V and 0 bases from J, the gap between germline ends came to 12 bases. The CDR3 covers 16 residues. Here the CDR3 DNA reads TGTGCCAGCAGTTACGGGGCGGCGACTAGCACAGATACGCAGTATTTT. It specifies CASSYGAATSTDTQYF.

Comments on this clone: The germline gene is not matched at one end of the junction; a read error may be the cause. This sequence joins TRBV11-3 and TRBJ2-1; no firm D call. Germline V lookup: CDR1 SGHNT, CDR2 YENEEA. The CDR3 covers 16 residues. CDR3 coding DNA: TGCGCCAGCAGCCTAGTAATAGAGGATCATTGGGATGAGCAGTTCTTC. It specifies CASSLVIEDHWDEQFF.

Remarks on this clone: The junction departs from the called germline gene at one end, perhaps through a read error. The chain uses TRBV11-3 and TRBJ2-1, with 12 bases lining up with TRBD2. The CDR3 loop spans 16 amino acids. The germline V gene encodes CDR1 SGHNT and CDR2 YENEEA. CDR3: CASSGWTSGKASEQFF. DNA of the CDR3: TGCGCCAGCAGCGGATGGACTAGCGGGAAGGCTAGTGAGCAGTTCTTC. The complete variable domain, with remaining parts taken from reference TRBV11-3 and TRBJ2-1, reads EAGVVQSPRYKIIEKKQPVAFWCNPISGHNTLYWYLQNLGQGPELLIRYENEEAVDDSQLPKDRFSAERLKGVDSTLKIQPAELGDSAVYLCASSGWTSGKASEQFFGPGTRLTVL.

The V and J genes are TRBV6-1 and TRBJ2-3; 7 nucleotides align to TRBD1. The CDR3 totals 13 residues. V was pared by 8 bases and J by 0 bases, with 2 bases of the junction left unmatched. Germline V gives CDR1 MNHNS, CDR2 SASEGT. The CDR3 here is CASDRDSTDTQYF. The CDR3 DNA is TGTGCCAGCGACAGGGATAGCACAGATACGCAGTATTTT.

This rearrangement joins TRBV2 to TRBJ2-7; tentative D call: TRBD1 (6 bases). The CDR3 consists of 17 residues. CDR1 is SNHLY, CDR2 FYNNEI, per germline. The germline V and J ends were trimmed by 4 bases and 2 bases, with 21 bases remaining between them. CDR3 DNA sequence: TGTGCCAGCAGTGTTTCCAGAAGCAGGGGATTCACCTACGAGCAGTACTTC. This gives the protein CASSVSRSRGFTYEQYF.

The sample holds one count of this clone. V gene TRBV18 combines with J gene TRBJ2-7; possibly TRBD2 for D (5 bases). Trimming took off 3 bases at V and 5 bases at J, with 17 bases between the two ends. The length of the CDR3 is 15 residues. Germline V CDR1 and CDR2: KGHSH, LQKENI. The DNA for the CDR3 is TGTGCCAGCTCACCTACTGTAGCGTCCGCAAACGAGCAGTACTTC. Encoded protein: CASSPTVASANEQYF.

The V gene is TRBV11-2, the J gene TRBJ2-7; tentatively, D is TRBD2 (6 bases). Trimming stripped 0 bases from V and 4 bases from J, with 10 bases between. The CDR3 has 14 residues. Germline V gene lookup returns CDR1 SGHAT and CDR2 FQNNGV. The CDR3 spells CASSLESSGYEQYF. CDR3 nucleotides: TGTGCCAGCAGCTTAGAAAGTAGCGGTTACGAGCAGTACTTC.